This T cell receptor (beta chain) emerged from a study of PD-1 blockade in mismatch repair-deficient tumors. This clone has only one observation. CDR1 is SGHRS and CDR2 is YFSETQ in the germline V gene. Unmatched junction bases numbered 3, after V lost 2 bases and J lost 2 bases. This CDR3 region has 14 residues. A few pembrolizumab responders had their TCRs sequenced. Libraries were prepared by immunoSEQ multiplex PCR; TCRdb keeps only in-frame clonotypes and omits some of them. In the table there are some 51,000 clones, more than 65% of which are singletons. Sample: peripheral blood, taken less than 21 weeks after starting pembrolizumab. This sequence joins TRBV5-1 and TRBJ2-7; TRBD1 matches at 8 bases. The receptor comes from an adult with mismatch repair-deficient cancer. The CDR3 DNA sequence: TGCGCCAGCAGCTTTAGGACAGGGACCTACGAGCAGTACTTC. This encodes CASSFRTGTYEQYF. Full variable domain (rest looked up from reference TRBV5-1 and TRBJ2-7): KAGVTQTPRYLIKTRGQQVTLSCSPISGHRSVSWYQQTPGQGLQFLFEYFSETQRNKGNFPGRFSGRQFSNSRSEMNVSTLELGDSALYLCASSFRTGTYEQYFGPGTRLTVT.